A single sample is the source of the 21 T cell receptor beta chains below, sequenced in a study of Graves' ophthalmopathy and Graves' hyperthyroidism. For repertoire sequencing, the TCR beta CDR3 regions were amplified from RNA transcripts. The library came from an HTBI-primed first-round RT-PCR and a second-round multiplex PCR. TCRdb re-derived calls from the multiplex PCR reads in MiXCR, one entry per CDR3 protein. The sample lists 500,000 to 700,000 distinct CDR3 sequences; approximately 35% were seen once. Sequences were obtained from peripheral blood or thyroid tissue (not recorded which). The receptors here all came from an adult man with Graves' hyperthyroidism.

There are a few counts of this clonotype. The CDR3 here is CASTNGRGFEAFF. The CDR3 DNA sequence: TGTGCCAGCACCAATGGAAGGGGGTTTGAAGCTTTCTTT. The chain has TRBV6-5 and TRBJ1-1, with D maybe TRBD1 (6 bases). The germline V and J ends were trimmed by 7 bases and 7 bases, with 16 bases remaining between them. The germline gives CDR1 MNHEY, CDR2 SVGAGI. The CDR3 runs 13 residues.

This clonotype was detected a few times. The CDR3 bases are TGCGCCAGCAGCTCCCAGGCAAACTCTGGAAACACCATATATTTT. It is translated as CASSSQANSGNTIYF. The V gene is TRBV5-1, the J gene TRBJ1-3, with D uncertain. CDR1 and CDR2 (germline): SGHRS, YFSETQ. Trimming took 3 bases from V and 0 from J, leaving 10 bases between them. The CDR3 is 15 residues long.

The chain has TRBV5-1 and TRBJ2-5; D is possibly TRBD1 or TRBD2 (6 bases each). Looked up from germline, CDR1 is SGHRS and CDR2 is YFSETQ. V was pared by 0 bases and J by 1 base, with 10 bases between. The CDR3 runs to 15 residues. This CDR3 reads CASSLVPGAQETQYF. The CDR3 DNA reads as TGCGCCAGCAGCTTGGTCCCGGGGGCCCAAGAGACCCAGTACTTC.

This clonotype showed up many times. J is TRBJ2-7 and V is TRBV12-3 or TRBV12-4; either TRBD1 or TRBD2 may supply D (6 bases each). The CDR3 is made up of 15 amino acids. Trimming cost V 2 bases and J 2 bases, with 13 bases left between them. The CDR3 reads CASSLTGTSPYEQYF. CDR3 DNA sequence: TGTGCCAGCAGTTTAACAGGGACTTCTCCCTACGAGCAGTACTTC.

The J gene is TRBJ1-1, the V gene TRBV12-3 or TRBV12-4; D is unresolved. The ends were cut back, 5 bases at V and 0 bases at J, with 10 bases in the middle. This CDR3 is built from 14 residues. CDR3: CASSDKNMNTEAFF. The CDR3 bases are TGTGCCAGCAGTGATAAGAACATGAACACTGAAGCTTTCTTT.

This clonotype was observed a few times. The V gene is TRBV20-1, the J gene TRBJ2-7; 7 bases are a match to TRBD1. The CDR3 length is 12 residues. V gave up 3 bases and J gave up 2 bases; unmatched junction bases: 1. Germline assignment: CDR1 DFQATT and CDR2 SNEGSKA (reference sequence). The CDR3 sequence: CSASRGTYEQYF. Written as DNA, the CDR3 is TGCAGTGCTAGCAGGGGGACCTACGAGCAGTACTTC.

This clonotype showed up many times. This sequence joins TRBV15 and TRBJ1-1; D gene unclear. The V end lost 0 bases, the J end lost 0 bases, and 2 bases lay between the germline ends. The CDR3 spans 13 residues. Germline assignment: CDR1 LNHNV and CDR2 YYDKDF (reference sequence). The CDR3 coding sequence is TGTGCCACCAGCAGAGATCTGAACACTGAAGCTTTCTTT. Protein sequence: CATSRDLNTEAFF.

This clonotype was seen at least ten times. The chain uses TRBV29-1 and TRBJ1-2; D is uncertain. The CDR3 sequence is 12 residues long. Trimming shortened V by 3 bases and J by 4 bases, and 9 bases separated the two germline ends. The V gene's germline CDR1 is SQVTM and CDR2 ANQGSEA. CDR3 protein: CSVEVRFYGYTF. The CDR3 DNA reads TGCAGCGTTGAGGTGCGCTTCTATGGCTACACCTTC.

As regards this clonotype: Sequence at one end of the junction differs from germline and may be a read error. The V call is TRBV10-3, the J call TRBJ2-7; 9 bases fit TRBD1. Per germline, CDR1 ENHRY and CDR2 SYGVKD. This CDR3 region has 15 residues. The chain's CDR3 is CANSEGTGYSYEQYF. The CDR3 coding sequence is TGTGCCAACAGTGAAGGGACAGGGTACTCCTACGAGCAGTACTTC.

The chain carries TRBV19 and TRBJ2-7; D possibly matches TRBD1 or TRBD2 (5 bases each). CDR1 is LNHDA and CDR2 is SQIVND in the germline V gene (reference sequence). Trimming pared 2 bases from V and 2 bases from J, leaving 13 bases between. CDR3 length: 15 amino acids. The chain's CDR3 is CASSIFGQGAYEQYF. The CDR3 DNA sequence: TGTGCCAGTAGTATATTCGGCCAGGGAGCCTACGAGCAGTACTTC.

The CDR3 reads CASSPRTSGGRSTQYF. CDR3 in DNA: TGTGCCAGCAGCCCCAGGACTAGCGGGGGGAGGAGTACGCAGTATTTT. The J gene is TRBJ2-3, the V gene TRBV7-9; 14 bases match TRBD2. This CDR3 is built from 16 residues. Germline CDR1 reads SEHNR; CDR2 reads FQNEAQ (reference sequence). Trimming removed 5 bases from V and 8 bases from J; junction bases left unmatched: 9.

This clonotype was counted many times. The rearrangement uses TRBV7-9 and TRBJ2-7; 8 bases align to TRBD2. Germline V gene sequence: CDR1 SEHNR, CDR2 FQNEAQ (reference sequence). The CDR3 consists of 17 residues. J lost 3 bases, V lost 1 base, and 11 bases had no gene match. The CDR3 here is CASSLDRRGGFGYEQYF. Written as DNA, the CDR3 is TGTGCCAGCAGCTTAGATCGCCGGGGGGGGTTCGGCTACGAGCAGTACTTC.

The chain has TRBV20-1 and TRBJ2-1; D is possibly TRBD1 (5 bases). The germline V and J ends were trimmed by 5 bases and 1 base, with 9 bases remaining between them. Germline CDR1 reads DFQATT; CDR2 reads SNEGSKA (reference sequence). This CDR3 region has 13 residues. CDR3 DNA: TGCAGTGCTCAGGGTCGGTCCTACAATGAGCAGTTCTTC. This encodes CSAQGRSYNEQFF.

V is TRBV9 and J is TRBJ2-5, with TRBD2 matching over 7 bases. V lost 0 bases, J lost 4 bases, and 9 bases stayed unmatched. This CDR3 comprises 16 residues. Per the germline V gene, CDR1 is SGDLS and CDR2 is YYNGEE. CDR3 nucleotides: TGTGCCAGCAGCGTAGGAGCAGGGAGGGCGGGAGAGACCCAGTACTTC. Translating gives CASSVGAGRAGETQYF.

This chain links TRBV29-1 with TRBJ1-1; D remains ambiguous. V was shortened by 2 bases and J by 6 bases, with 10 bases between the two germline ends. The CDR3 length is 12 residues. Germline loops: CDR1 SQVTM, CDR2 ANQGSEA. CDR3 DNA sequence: TGCAGCGTTGAACGAGGGATGGCTGAAGCTTTCTTT. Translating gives CSVERGMAEAFF.

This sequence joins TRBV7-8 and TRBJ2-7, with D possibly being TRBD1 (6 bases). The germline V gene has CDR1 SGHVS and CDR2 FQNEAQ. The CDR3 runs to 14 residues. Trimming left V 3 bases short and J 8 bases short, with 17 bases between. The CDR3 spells CASSLSGQGPKQYF. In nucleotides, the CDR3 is TGTGCCAGCAGCTTGTCGGGACAAGGGCCCAAGCAGTACTTC.

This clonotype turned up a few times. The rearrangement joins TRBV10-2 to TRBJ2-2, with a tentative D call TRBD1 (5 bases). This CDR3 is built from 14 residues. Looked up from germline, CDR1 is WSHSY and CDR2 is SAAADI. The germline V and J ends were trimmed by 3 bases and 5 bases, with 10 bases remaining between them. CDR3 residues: CASSESSGTGELFF. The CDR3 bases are TGCGCCAGCAGTGAATCGTCAGGGACCGGGGAGCTGTTTTTT.

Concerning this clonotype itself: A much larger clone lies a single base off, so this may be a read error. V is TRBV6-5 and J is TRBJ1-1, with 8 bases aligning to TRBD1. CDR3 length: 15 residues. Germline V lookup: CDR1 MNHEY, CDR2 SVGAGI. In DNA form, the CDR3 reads TGTGCCAGCAGTTACCGAGGACAGGGTGGTACTGAAGCTCTCTTT. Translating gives CASSYRGQGGTEALF.

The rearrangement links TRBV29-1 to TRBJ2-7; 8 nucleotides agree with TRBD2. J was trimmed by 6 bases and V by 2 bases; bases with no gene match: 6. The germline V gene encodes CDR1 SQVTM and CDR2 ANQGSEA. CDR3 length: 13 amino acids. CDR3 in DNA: TGCAGCGTTGAAACGGGGGGGCAGTTCGAGCAGTACTTC. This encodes CSVETGGQFEQYF.

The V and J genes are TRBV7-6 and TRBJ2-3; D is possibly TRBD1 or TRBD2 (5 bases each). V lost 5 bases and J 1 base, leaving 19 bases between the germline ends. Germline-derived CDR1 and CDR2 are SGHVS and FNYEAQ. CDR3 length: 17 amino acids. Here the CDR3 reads CASSPPFLGGGTDTQYF. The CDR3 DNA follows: TGTGCCAGCAGCCCCCCGTTCCTTGGGGGAGGCACAGATACGCAGTATTTT.

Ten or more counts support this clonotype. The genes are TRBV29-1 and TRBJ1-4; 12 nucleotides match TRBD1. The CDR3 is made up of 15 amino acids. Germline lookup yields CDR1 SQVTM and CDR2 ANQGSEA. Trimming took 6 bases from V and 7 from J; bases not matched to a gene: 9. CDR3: CSVGGQGAYGEKLFF. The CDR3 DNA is TGCAGCGTGGGGGGACAGGGGGCGTACGGTGAAAAACTGTTTTTT. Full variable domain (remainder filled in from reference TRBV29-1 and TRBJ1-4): SAVISQKPSRDICQRGTSLTIQCQVDSQVTMMFWYRQQPGQSLTLIATANQGSEATYESGFVIDKFPISRPNLTFSTLTVSNMSPEDSSIYLCSVGGQGAYGEKLFFGSGTQLSVL.